This is a list of T cell receptor beta chains from one sample in a study of T-cell memory formation after mild COVID-19. TCRdb re-called the 5' RACE reads through MiXCR, storing one row per CDR3 protein. The sample yields about 110,000 distinct CDR3 sequences, 18% seen once. The sequencing input was PBMCs or a T cell subset sorted from them (not recorded which). The receptors come from a man aged 18 to 30 who had mild COVID-19 (a few samples of this study predate the infection). Cell type and time point are not known. Each CDR3 is given with its conserved first and last residue. The D gene is left open where the match is weak. Not all rows give a size; the values are once, few, many and, for expanded clones, a class.

TRBD2	TRBV5-1	TRBJ2-3	few	TGCGCCAGCAGCTTGGGGCTAGCGGTTCCCACAGATACGCAGTATTTT	CASSLGLAVPTDTQYF
NA	TRBV5-6	TRBJ2-3	many	TGTGCCAGCAGCTTCGGGGGGCGCACAGATACGCAGTATTTT	CASSFGGRTDTQYF
TRBD1	TRBV20-1	TRBJ1-2	once	TGCATTGCTAGAGATCAGGGACAGGGGGAAGGCTACACCTTC	CIARDQGQGEGYTF
NA	TRBV7-2	TRBJ2-1	NA	TGTGCCAGCAGCTTAGTTGGCCCCAGGGTCCAGTTCTTC	CASSLVGPRVQFF
NA	TRBV19	TRBJ2-3	many	TGTGCCAGTAGCCCATCCGGGGCCACAGATACGCAGTATTTT	CASSPSGATDTQYF
TRBD1	TRBV5-6	TRBJ1-5	few	TGTGCCAGCAGCCCAGGACAGGGTCTGCAGCCCCAGCATTTT	CASSPGQGLQPQHF
NA	TRBV4-3	TRBJ2-3	NA	TGCGCCAGCAGCCACCCCTCCAGGGCCCCTACCACAGATACGCAGTATTTT	CASSHPSRAPTTDTQYF
TRBD1	TRBV24-1	TRBJ2-7	few	TGTGCCACCAGTGAAGACAGGGAACCTGACGAGCAGTACTTC	CATSEDREPDEQYF
NA	TRBV20-1	TRBJ2-7	NA	TGCAGTGCTGCACAGGGTTCCTACGAGCAGTACTTC	CSAAQGSYEQYF
NA	TRBV3-1	TRBJ2-1	few	TGTGCCAGCAGCCACCACTTCCGGTCAGAGCAGTTCTTC	CASSHHFRSEQFF
TRBD2	TRBV2	TRBJ2-3	NA	TGTGCCAGCAGTCAAAAGCGGGGGGGCCCAGATACGCAGTATTTT	CASSQKRGGPDTQYF
TRBD1	TRBV2	TRBJ1-3	NA	TGTGCCAGCAGTGCGGACAGGAGAGTTTTCTCTGGAAACACCATATATTTT	CASSADRRVFSGNTIYF
NA	TRBV20-1	TRBJ2-1	NA	TGCAGTGCTGCCGGAGAGGGTGATGAGCAGTTCTTC	CSAAGEGDEQFF
NA	TRBV15	TRBJ2-2	NA	TGTGCCACCAGAAGTCCCTCCCAGGGCGTCACCGGGGAGCTGTTTTTT	CATRSPSQGVTGELFF
TRBD1	TRBV10-3	TRBJ2-3	NA	TGTGCCATCAGAACGGGACAGGGGGCGCATGGCACAGATACGCAGTATTTT	CAIRTGQGAHGTDTQYF
NA	TRBV15	TRBJ1-3	NA	TGTGCCACCAGCAGAGATTGGGGCCCTGGAAACACCATATATTTT	CATSRDWGPGNTIYF
NA	TRBV6-1	TRBJ2-7	NA	TGTGCCAGCAGTGAAGAGTTCCGGGGGAAGCAGTACTTC	CASSEEFRGKQYF
NA	TRBV12-3/TRBV12-4	TRBJ2-6	many	TGTGCCAGCAGTCCATCAGTCTCTGGGGCCAACGTCCTGACTTTC	CASSPSVSGANVLTF
TRBD1	TRBV4-2	TRBJ1-2	NA	TGTGCCAGCAGCTTCGGGACAGTGGGGCATGGCTACACCTTC	CASSFGTVGHGYTF
NA	TRBV7-9	TRBJ2-1	few	TGTGCCAGCAGCTTAGGAGGGGGGACGCGCGTTTCCCCCAGGCAGTTCTTC	CASSLGGGTRVSPRQFF
NA	TRBV24-1	TRBJ2-5	NA	TGTGCCACCGAAGACAGACAAGAGACCCAGTACTTC	CATEDRQETQYF
NA	TRBV5-1	TRBJ1-2	NA	TGCGCCAGCAGCTTGGCCCCACAAGATGGCTACACCTTC	CASSLAPQDGYTF
NA	TRBV4-3	TRBJ1-1	few	TGCGCCAGCAGCCACACTAGTGGGGGCACTGAAGCTTTCTTT	CASSHTSGGTEAFF
NA	TRBV20-1	TRBJ1-1	few	TGCAGTGCTAGAGAACCGAACACTGAAGCTTTCTTT	CSAREPNTEAFF
NA	TRBV6-5	TRBJ1-2	few	TGTGCCAGCAGCCCCATCGGAGATGGCTACACCTTC	CASSPIGDGYTF
NA	TRBV29-1	TRBJ2-5	NA	TGCAGCGCCCTGGGCCGTCCGGGCCAAGAGACCCAGTACTTC	CSALGRPGQETQYF
NA	TRBV29-1	TRBJ2-6	NA	TGCAGCGTTGCTGTTCAGTCTGGGGCCAACGTCCTGACTTTC	CSVAVQSGANVLTF
NA	TRBV20-1	TRBJ2-3	NA	TGCAGTGCTAGAGTCCCGTGGGTAGATACGCAGTATTTT	CSARVPWVDTQYF
NA	TRBV5-1	TRBJ1-4	NA	TGCGCCAGCAGCCCTGCCCCCAATGAAAAACTGTTTTTT	CASSPAPNEKLFF
NA	TRBV5-5	TRBJ2-2	once	TGTGCCAGCAGTATGGGGGCGAACCCCGGGGAGCTGTTTTTT	CASSMGANPGELFF
NA	TRBV15	TRBJ1-6	few	TGTGCCACCAGCAGAGACGGACGTCCACCCCTCCACTTT	CATSRDGRPPLHF
NA	TRBV20-1	TRBJ2-3	few	TGCAGTGCCCAAGGGACGCAGCCCACAGATACGCAGTATTTT	CSAQGTQPTDTQYF
NA	TRBV7-7	TRBJ2-3	NA	TGTGCTAGCAGCTCAGAACGTGAAGATACGCAGTATTTT	CASSSEREDTQYF
NA	TRBV5-6	TRBJ1-1	NA	TGTGCCAGCAGCTTGGGGCAGGGCAGTCTGAACACTGAAGCTTTCTTT	CASSLGQGSLNTEAFF
TRBD1	TRBV18	TRBJ2-6	NA	TGTGCCAGCTCCTCCGGGACAGGGGGCACCCGTGGCGGGGCCAACGTCCTGACTTTC	CASSSGTGGTRGGANVLTF
NA	TRBV5-6	TRBJ2-5	few	TGTGCCAGCACCGTCCGGGGGATACAAGAGACCCAGTACTTC	CASTVRGIQETQYF
NA	TRBV4-1	TRBJ2-5	few	TGCGCCAGCAGCCACCCCTCGAGGGAGACCCAGTACTTC	CASSHPSRETQYF
NA	TRBV20-1	TRBJ1-5	NA	TGCAGTGCTACCCAAGGGGCCCAGCATTTT	CSATQGAQHF
NA	TRBV7-9	TRBJ1-2	NA	TGTGCCAGCAGCTTAGCCTGGGGGGCAGATGGCTACACCTTC	CASSLAWGADGYTF
TRBD2	TRBV6-2/TRBV6-3	TRBJ2-7	NA	TGTGCCAGCAGTTACCTAGCGGGGACCCCCTACGAGCAGTACTTC	CASSYLAGTPYEQYF
NA	TRBV28	TRBJ1-1	NA	TGTGCCAGCAGTTTCCGGGAGGGGGCTTTCTTT	CASSFREGAFF
TRBD1	TRBV7-6	TRBJ1-6	NA	TGTGCCAGCAGCTTAGCGGGTGGGCAGGGGGACAGCAATTCACCCCTCCACTTT	CASSLAGGQGDSNSPLHF
NA	TRBV9	TRBJ2-4	NA	TGTGCCAGCAGCGTCCTCCCATGGGTGGTGGCCAAAAACATTCAGTACTTC	CASSVLPWVVAKNIQYF
TRBD1	TRBV2	TRBJ2-7	NA	TGTGCCACATCCCCGGACAGGGAACACGAGCAGTACTTC	CATSPDREHEQYF
NA	TRBV5-1	TRBJ2-5	few	TGCGCCAGCAGCTTGGTAGTGGGCAAAGAGACCCAGTACTTC	CASSLVVGKETQYF
TRBD1	TRBV6-5	TRBJ1-1	NA	TGTGCCAGCAGTTCGAACAGGGGGACTGAAGCTTTCTTT	CASSSNRGTEAFF
NA	TRBV5-1	TRBJ2-5	NA	TGCGCCAGCAGGCGTGTTGGGGGCACCCAAGAGACCCAGTACTTC	CASRRVGGTQETQYF
TRBD2	TRBV7-6	TRBJ2-5	few	TGTGCCAGCAGCTCCTTTAGCGGGGGGTTAAAAGAGACCCAGTACTTC	CASSSFSGGLKETQYF
NA	TRBV5-1	TRBJ2-3	few	TGCGCCAGCCGGCCTCGGGGACAATTCCGACAGGAAGCTTGGAATACGCAGTATTTT	CASRPRGQFRQEAWNTQYF
NA	TRBV7-9	TRBJ2-7	many	TGTGCCAGCAAAGGTCTGAAGGGGGACTCCTACGAGCAGTACTTC	CASKGLKGDSYEQYF
NA	TRBV3-1	TRBJ2-5	many	TGTGCCAGCAGCCTCCTTGGGGGTGGGGGGCTCCAAGAGACCCAGTACTTC	CASSLLGGGGLQETQYF
TRBD2	TRBV7-3	TRBJ2-3	few	TGTGCCAGCAGCTTAGCGGGGGGGCCTTGGGATACGCAGTATTTT	CASSLAGGPWDTQYF
NA	TRBV6-5	TRBJ1-3	NA	TGTGCCAGCAGTTTCAGGGATACGGGAAACACCATATATTTT	CASSFRDTGNTIYF
NA	TRBV7-2	TRBJ1-2	few	TGTGCCAGCAGCCCTCGGGACGGAGCATATTCTAATGGCTACACCTTC	CASSPRDGAYSNGYTF
NA	TRBV7-2	TRBJ2-5	NA	TGTGCCAGCAGCCTACTGGGGCAGAAAGAGACCCAGTACTTC	CASSLLGQKETQYF
NA	TRBV10-2	TRBJ2-5	few	TGCGCCAGCACGGGGGCCCAAGAGACCCAGTACTTC	CASTGAQETQYF
TRBD1	TRBV7-3	TRBJ2-2	many	TGTGCCAGCAGCGACGGACAGGTCACCGGGGAGCTGTTTTTT	CASSDGQVTGELFF
TRBD2	TRBV7-2	TRBJ2-3	NA	TGTGCCAGCAGCCGAGCGGGGGGAACAGATACGCAGTATTTT	CASSRAGGTDTQYF